A single T cell receptor (beta chain) is shown here with its context. Its antigen remains unidentified. This specimen comes from a study of T-cell reconstitution after alpha-beta-depleted transplantation in children. Study-level results: Surviving recipient T cells and thymic progenitors produced the high day-60 TCRbeta diversity seen in some patients. After one year, T-cell counts and TCRbeta diversity mostly came from new T cells. Reportedly, only several hundred clones from non-depleted graft cells drove alpha-beta T-cell counts at about two months.

A TCRbeta library incorporating unique molecular identifiers was prepared. TCRdb re-analysed the PCR reads in MiXCR, keeping a single row per CDR3 protein. The sample lists about 980,000 distinct CDR3 sequences; 25% to 30% were seen once. The CDR3 is 18 residues long. Trimming took 1 base from V and 2 from J, leaving 18 bases between them. Germline values: CDR1 WSHSY, CDR2 SAAADI. This specimen consisted of PBMCs, mostly from graft donor cells, obtained 360 days after TCRalphabeta/CD19-depleted stem cell transplant. The rearrangement uses TRBV10-2 and TRBJ2-1; D might be TRBD2 (6 bases). The source of this sequence is a boy under two years old who had a stem cell transplant for SCID, so the T cells may come from the graft donor. The CDR3: CASSEWGTGGSTYNEQFF. DNA of the CDR3: TGCGCCAGCAGTGAGTGGGGGACTGGCGGGTCCACCTACAATGAGCAGTTCTTC.